Detailed here is one T cell receptor (beta chain). Its target is not known. This cohort consisted of healthy bone marrow donors. This CDR3 contains 14 residues. CDR1 and CDR2 (germline): SGHDN, FVKESK. V lost 3 bases to trimming and J lost 0 bases, with 9 bases between them. PCR employed 60 Vbeta and 13 Jbeta primers. Measured with immunoSEQ multiplex PCR; TCRdb has only the in-frame clones, and not every one. This table has roughly 110,000 clones, almost 70% appearing once. This entry comes from a study of cytomegalovirus exposure and HLA in healthy donors. Study conclusions and caveats: TCR beta V- and J-gene trimming, according to a later analysis, was linked to a missense DCLRE1C variant. Researchers had no immune exposure information except CMV serostatus available. Several of the most significant clusters were apparently associated with common viral pathogens in a later analysis.

The chain carries TRBV14 and TRBJ2-7; TRBD1 might be the D (6 bases). What was sequenced was PBMCs. The receptor was derived from a young man in good health and CMV-seropositive. CDR3 bases: TGTGCCAGCAGCCATGGGGGCACCTCCTACGAGCAGTACTTC. Encoded protein: CASSHGGTSYEQYF.